The 5 T cell receptor beta chains listed next were all sequenced from one sample in a study of blood T cell repertoires in COVID-19. Repertoires were generated with immunoSEQ multiplex PCR, while TCRdb's copy carries only in-frame clones and drops some. The table lists under 40,000 clones, roughly 92% of them singletons. The sample taken for sequencing was peripheral blood. The receptors derive from a human donor in a cohort sampled during active COVID-19.

V and J are TRBV10-3 and TRBJ2-7; possible D gene TRBD2, 6 bases. Trimming shortened V by 0 bases and J by 8 bases, and 11 bases separated the two germline ends. The CDR3 has 13 residues. Germline loops: CDR1 ENHRY, CDR2 SYGVKD. The DNA of the CDR3 is TGTGCCATCAGTGAGTCGGAGGGAGGCAAGCAGTACTTC. Its translation is CAISESEGGKQYF.

This clone was detected once. The chain is built from TRBV2 and TRBJ1-2; perhaps TRBD1 as D (5 bases). With 4 bases removed from V and 5 bases from J, the gap between germline ends came to 23 bases. The CDR3 runs 17 residues. Germline CDR1 is SNHLY and CDR2 is FYNNEI. Here the CDR3 reads CASSVQQAIYLLYGYTF. In DNA form, the CDR3 reads TGTGCCAGCAGTGTTCAACAGGCCATTTATTTGTTGTATGGCTACACCTTC.

The genes are TRBV27 and TRBJ1-2; the D is unclear. This CDR3 comprises 14 residues. Trimming cost V 0 bases and J 2 bases, with 7 bases left between them. Germline V lookup: CDR1 MNHEY, CDR2 SMNVEV (reference sequence). CDR3 in DNA: TGTGCCAGCAGTTTATCTGCAGGAAACTATGGCTACACCTTC. Residues: CASSLSAGNYGYTF.

This rearrangement joins TRBV6-6 to TRBJ1-5; D possibly corresponds to TRBD1 (5 bases). The CDR3 covers 14 residues. Germline V gene data show CDR1 as MNHNY and CDR2 as SVGAGI (reference sequence). V was pared by 3 bases and J by 11 bases, with 17 bases between. CDR3 protein: CASSYLEMGRAQHF. The CDR3 coding sequence is TGTGCCAGCAGTTATCTCGAGATGGGCAGGGCCCAGCATTTT.

Points on this clone: Germline and junction disagree at one end, which may indicate a read error. The chain combines TRBV7-9 with TRBJ2-5; the match to TRBD2 covers 9 bases. The CDR3 runs 15 residues. CDR1 SEHNR and CDR2 FQNEAQ come from the germline V gene (reference sequence). CDR3: CASRLAGVGQETQYF. The DNA of the CDR3 is TGTGCCAGCAGGTTAGCGGGAGTGGGACAAGAGACCCAGTACTTC.